Following are 25 T cell receptor beta chains from one sample sequenced in a study of lymphopenia after photon versus proton radiotherapy. TCRdb's copy holds only in-frame clones and misses some; the assay was immunoSEQ multiplex PCR. The sample has 25,000 to 35,000 clones, almost 90% seen once. Here the sequenced sample was peripheral blood, taken from a patient treated with photon-based radiotherapy. These receptors originate from a woman aged 45-65 years with pancreatic cancer.

V gene TRBV27 combines with J gene TRBJ2-7; D may match TRBD1 or TRBD2 (5 bases each). Trimming left V 0 bases short and J 3 bases short, with 12 bases between. The CDR3 runs to 15 residues. From germline, CDR1 is MNHEY and CDR2 SMNVEV (reference sequence). CDR3: CASSLSGVLDYEQYF. In nucleotides, the CDR3 is TGTGCCAGCAGTTTATCGGGGGTTTTGGACTACGAGCAGTACTTC.

The chain uses TRBV2 and TRBJ1-1; 9 bases are a match to TRBD1. V trimming: 6 bases; J trimming: 3 bases; junction bases outside the gene matches: 2. The CDR3 extends over 13 amino acids. Germline CDR1 SNHLY, CDR2 FYNNEI. For the CDR3, the DNA is TGTGCCAGCAGGGGACAGGGCTACACTGAAGCTTTCTTT. It translates to CASRGQGYTEAFF.

The CDR3 loop reads CASSRRTVGNTIYF. The CDR3 DNA is TGTGCCAGCAGCCGACGGACAGTTGGAAACACCATATATTTT. The chain recombines TRBV5-6 with TRBJ1-3; perhaps TRBD1 as D (6 bases). Per germline, CDR1 SGHDT and CDR2 YYEEEE. Trimming cost V 4 bases and J 3 bases, with 11 bases left between them. The CDR3 is 14 residues long.

The chain combines TRBV30 with TRBJ1-2, with D perhaps TRBD1 (6 bases). V was cut by 4 bases and J by 0 bases, with 18 bases left in between. The germline gives CDR1 GTSNPN, CDR2 SVGIG (reference sequence). CDR3 length: 16 amino acids. CDR3 DNA sequence: TGTGCCTGGAAACACAAAGAGGCAGGGGCTAACTATGGCTACACCTTC. The encoded protein is CAWKHKEAGANYGYTF.

V is TRBV15 and J is TRBJ2-5, with TRBD2 as a possible D gene (6 bases). The CDR3 is 17 amino acids. Germline CDR1 reads LNHNV; CDR2 reads YYDKDF (reference sequence). V lost 3 bases and J lost 4, with 21 bases in between. CDR3 loop: CATSRNPPGEGGETQYF. The DNA of the CDR3 is TGTGCCACCAGCAGGAACCCCCCGGGAGAAGGAGGAGAGACCCAGTACTTC.

This rearrangement joins TRBV19 to TRBJ1-5; D is uncertain. Deletions cut 4 bases from V and 0 bases from J, with 16 bases between. CDR3 length: 17 residues. Germline CDR1 and CDR2: LNHDA and SQIVND (reference sequence). The CDR3 DNA reads as TGTGCCAGTAGTAAAAGGACCGCCGCTTATAGCAATCAGCCCCAGCATTTT. It encodes CASSKRTAAYSNQPQHF.

This clone occurred once. The chain is built from TRBV7-2 and TRBJ2-2; 11 bases fit TRBD2. Trimming at V came to 0 bases and at J to 7 bases, leaving 4 bases not matched to a gene. This CDR3 has 16 residues. In germline, CDR1 is SGHTA, CDR2 FQGNSA. In DNA form, the CDR3 reads TGTGCCAGCAGCTTAGCTAGCGGGAGGGTTAACGGGGAGCTGTTTTTT. Translated, it gives CASSLASGRVNGELFF.

The chain has TRBV6-4 and TRBJ1-2; unclear D gene. V shed 4 bases and J shed 7 bases, with 7 bases lying between them. The CDR3 spans 11 residues. Germline values: CDR1 MRHNA, CDR2 SNTAGT. CDR3 nucleotides: TGTGCCAGCAGTGGGTCGAGTGGCTACACCTTC. This gives the protein CASSGSSGYTF.

This chain connects TRBV6-6 to TRBJ2-1, with D perhaps matching TRBD1 (5 bases). Trimming pared 5 bases from V and 4 bases from J, leaving 18 bases between. This CDR3 spans 16 amino acids. In germline, CDR1 is MNHNY, CDR2 SVGAGI (reference sequence). The CDR3 spells CASSTTDWKGYNEQFF. The CDR3 DNA sequence: TGTGCCAGCAGTACAACCGACTGGAAGGGGTACAATGAGCAGTTCTTC.

In this sample, this clone turned up once. This chain links TRBV19 with TRBJ1-5; D not resolved. Between the trimmed V and J ends, which lost 3 bases and 6 bases, there was a span of 12 bases. Per germline, CDR1 LNHDA and CDR2 SQIVND (reference sequence). CDR3 length equals 14 residues. This CDR3 is CASSIGGTGQPQHF. CDR3 coding DNA: TGTGCCAGTAGTATTGGAGGTACGGGTCAGCCCCAGCATTTT.

This chain connects TRBV7-2 to TRBJ1-1; 7 bases match TRBD1. The CDR3 is 14 residues long. V shed 2 bases, J shed 11 bases, and the junction held 11 bases outside the gene matches. Germline values: CDR1 SGHTA, CDR2 FQGNSA. The CDR3 nucleotides are TGTGCCAGCAGCTTACACCCGGACAGGCTGAGGGCTTTCTTT. Its translation is CASSLHPDRLRAFF.

The rearrangement joins TRBV18 to TRBJ1-2, with 10 bases identical to TRBD1. The CDR3 is 13 amino acids. V lost 6 bases, J lost 7 bases, and 5 bases stayed unmatched. CDR1 KGHSH and CDR2 LQKENI come from the germline V gene. This chain's CDR3 is CASSGDRGPGYTF. CDR3 sequence (DNA): TGTGCCAGCTCCGGGGACAGGGGCCCTGGCTACACCTTC.

The genes are TRBV6-5 and TRBJ1-2; weak D call: TRBD1 (5 bases). Per the germline V gene, CDR1 is MNHEY and CDR2 is SVGAGI. The CDR3 contains 14 residues. Deletions cut 0 bases from V and 2 bases from J, with 7 bases between. CDR3 region: CASSYSPGNYGYTF. Written as DNA, the CDR3 is TGTGCCAGCAGTTACTCGCCAGGGAACTATGGCTACACCTTC.

This chain joins TRBV27 and TRBJ1-1; D call uncertain. Germline V gene sequence: CDR1 MNHEY, CDR2 SMNVEV (reference sequence). The CDR3 spans 13 residues. Trimming left V 2 bases short and J 5 bases short, with 9 bases between. CDR3 residues: CASSLIPTTEAFF. DNA for the CDR3: TGTGCCAGCAGTTTAATACCGACAACTGAAGCTTTCTTT.

The V gene is TRBV29-1, the J gene TRBJ2-7; 7 bases agree with TRBD1. The V and J ends lost 6 bases and 6 bases, in that order; junction bases with no gene match: 8. Germline CDR1 SQVTM, CDR2 ANQGSEA. The CDR3 sequence is 12 residues long. The CDR3 nucleotides are TGCAGCGTACGACAGGGCCGGGGCGAGCAGTACTTC. Translation gives CSVRQGRGEQYF.

The rearrangement uses TRBV7-2 and TRBJ2-5, with 9 nucleotides matching TRBD2. Trimming removed 3 bases from V and 0 bases from J; junction bases left unmatched: 2. CDR1 and CDR2 from the germline V gene are SGHTA and FQGNSA. This CDR3 spans 15 amino acids. The CDR3 bases are TGTGCCAGCAGCTTTAGCGGGGGCTACCAAGAGACCCAGTACTTC. Translating gives CASSFSGGYQETQYF.

The chain is built from TRBV5-1 and TRBJ2-1; 16 bases agree with TRBD2. The CDR3 spans 19 residues. V lost 0 bases and J lost 4; bases outside the gene matches: 7. The germline V gene has CDR1 SGHRS and CDR2 YFSETQ. The CDR3 sequence: CASSLAVPGLAGGYNEQFF. The DNA of the CDR3 is TGCGCCAGCAGCTTGGCCGTCCCGGGACTAGCGGGAGGGTACAATGAGCAGTTCTTC. The full variable domain, in which reference TRBV5-1 and TRBJ2-1 provide the parts outside the CDR3, is KAGVTQTPRYLIKTRGQQVTLSCSPISGHRSVSWYQQTPGQGLQFLFEYFSETQRNKGNFPGRFSGRQFSNSRSEMNVSTLELGDSALYLCASSLAVPGLAGGYNEQFFGPGTRLTVL.

The chain couples TRBV18 to TRBJ1-5, with 7 bases lining up with TRBD1. Germline-derived CDR1 and CDR2 are KGHSH and LQKENI. The CDR3 has 15 residues. V lost 6 bases to trimming and J lost 7 bases; unmatched junction nucleotides: 12. The DNA for the CDR3 is TGTGCCAGCTCGCGAGCGCCAGGGGGACGGCAGCCCCAGCATTTT. Its translation: CASSRAPGGRQPQHF. The complete variable domain, with remaining parts taken from reference TRBV18 and TRBJ1-5, reads NAGVMQNPRHLVRRRGQEARLRCSPMKGHSHVYWYRQLPEEGLKFMVYLQKENIIDESGMPKERFSAEFPKEGPSILRIQQVVRGDSAAYFCASSRAPGGRQPQHFGDGTRLSIL.

This chain links TRBV9 with TRBJ2-3; TRBD1 agrees at 8 bases. This CDR3 has 14 residues. V lost 4 bases, J lost 2 bases, and 3 bases stayed unmatched. Germline-derived CDR1 and CDR2 are SGDLS and YYNGEE. The CDR3 DNA is TGTGCCAGCAGCCCGGGACAGGACACAGATACGCAGTATTTT. It codes for CASSPGQDTDTQYF.

V usage is TRBV19 and J usage is TRBJ1-5; the D gene is possibly TRBD1 (5 bases). V gave up 5 bases and J gave up 6 bases, with 23 bases separating them. Germline V lookup: CDR1 LNHDA, CDR2 SQIVND (reference sequence). The CDR3 has 17 residues. In DNA form, the CDR3 reads TGTGCCAGTAGTCCCCCCGGAAGGTCAGGGCAGGCTCAGCCCCAGCATTTT. The encoded protein is CASSPPGRSGQAQPQHF.

This sequence joins TRBV7-9 and TRBJ1-5; D remains unclear. This CDR3 contains 16 residues. V lost 1 base and J 1 base, leaving 11 bases between the germline ends. Germline assignment: CDR1 SEHNR and CDR2 FQNEAQ (reference sequence). The CDR3 sequence: CASSLGAGSSNQPQHF. The CDR3 DNA sequence: TGTGCCAGCAGCTTAGGAGCGGGGTCAAGCAATCAGCCCCAGCATTTT.

The rearrangement joins TRBV11-1 to TRBJ2-7; tentatively, D is TRBD2 (6 bases). Germline lookup yields CDR1 SGHAT and CDR2 FQDESV (reference sequence). The CDR3 extends over 14 amino acids. The V end lost 5 bases, the J end lost 2 bases, and 13 bases lay between the germline ends. The CDR3 nucleotides are TGTGCCAGCAGCAAAGAAGCGGGCCCCTACGAGCAGTACTTC. Translated: CASSKEAGPYEQYF.

This clone was seen only a few times. Other nucleotide sequences from this sample produce the same CDR3. The chain couples TRBV10-3 to TRBJ2-5; D not certain. The CDR3 length is 12 residues. V was clipped by 3 bases and J by 1 base, with 3 bases between them. Germline V gives CDR1 ENHRY, CDR2 SYGVKD. The CDR3: CAISDPQETQYF. Here the CDR3 DNA reads TGTGCCATCAGTGACCCCCAAGAGACCCAGTACTTC.

This sequence joins TRBV5-1 and TRBJ2-7; 14 bases fit TRBD2. Germline V CDR1 and CDR2: SGHRS, YFSETQ. This CDR3 contains 15 residues. The V gene end was trimmed by 2 bases and the J gene end by 3 bases; junction bases not matched to a gene: 1. DNA of the CDR3: TGCGCCAGCAGCTTCGGACTAGCGGGGGGCTACGAGCAGTACTTC. It encodes CASSFGLAGGYEQYF.

This chain uses TRBV19 with TRBJ2-3, with D possibly called TRBD1 or TRBD2 (6 bases each). Germline V lookup: CDR1 LNHDA, CDR2 SQIVND (reference sequence). CDR3 length: 15 residues. Trimming left V 4 bases short and J 6 bases short, with 17 bases between. CDR3 bases: TGTGCCAGTAGTACGGGGGCGGATTGGTGGGATACGCAGTATTTT. This codes for CASSTGADWWDTQYF.